These 31 T cell receptor beta chains share one sample of origin, sequenced in a study of T cells and Merkel cell carcinoma outcomes. TCRdb's table, derived via immunoSEQ multiplex PCR, lists solely in-frame clones and lacks some. The sample contains around 3,500 clones, 80% to 95% of which appear only once. The sequencing sample was made of tumor tissue from Merkel cell carcinoma. The receptors come from a human donor with Merkel cell carcinoma.

The CDR3 DNA sequence: TGTGCCAGCTCACCACGACGTGCAGCTAATGAAAAACTGTTTTTT. It codes for CASSPRRAANEKLFF. The chain recombines TRBV18 with TRBJ1-4; D uncertain. This CDR3 has 15 amino acids. In germline, CDR1 is KGHSH, CDR2 LQKENI. The ends were cut back, 1 base at V and 3 bases at J, with 9 bases in the middle. The variable domain in full, with the rest retrieved from reference TRBV18 and TRBJ1-4, is NAGVMQNPRHLVRRRGQEARLRCSPMKGHSHVYWYRQLPEEGLKFMVYLQKENIIDESGMPKERFSAEFPKEGPSILRIQQVVRGDSAAYFCASSPRRAANEKLFFGSGTQLSVL.

The chain couples TRBV28 to TRBJ2-2; 9 bases align to TRBD2. The CDR3 spans 15 residues. In germline, CDR1 is MDHEN, CDR2 SYDVKM. J lost 0 bases, V lost 6 bases, and 2 bases had no gene match. The CDR3 loop is CASRLAGSNTGELFF. Written as DNA, the CDR3 is TGTGCCAGCAGGCTAGCGGGGTCGAACACCGGGGAGCTGTTTTTT. Looking up the rest from reference TRBV28 and TRBJ2-2 gives the full variable domain: DVKVTQSSRYLVKRTGEKVFLECVQDMDHENMFWYRQDPGLGLRLIYFSYDVKMKEKGDIPEGYSVSREKKERFSLILESASTNQTSMYLCASRLAGSNTGELFFGEGSRLTVL.

The V gene is TRBV5-4, the J gene TRBJ2-3, with D perhaps matching TRBD1 (5 bases). Germline loops: CDR1 SGHNT, CDR2 YYREEE (reference sequence). The CDR3 length is 14 residues. The V gene lost 1 base and the J gene lost 2 bases, with 8 bases spanning the gap. The CDR3 loop is CASSLQGFTDTQYF. CDR3 coding DNA: TGTGCCAGCAGCTTGCAGGGCTTCACAGATACGCAGTATTTT.

The gene calls are TRBV7-3 and TRBJ2-2; 10 bases map to TRBD2. V lost 4 bases and J lost 4; bases outside the gene matches: 6. The CDR3 is 16 amino acids. Germline V gives CDR1 SGHTA, CDR2 FQGTGA. The CDR3 protein is CASSSTTSGITGELFF. CDR3 sequence (DNA): TGTGCCAGCAGCTCGACAACTAGCGGGATCACCGGGGAGCTGTTTTTT.

V usage is TRBV30 and J usage is TRBJ1-5; no clear D gene. Deletions cut 3 bases from V and 0 bases from J, with 6 bases between. This CDR3 spans 13 amino acids. Germline V gene sequence: CDR1 GTSNPN, CDR2 SVGIG (reference sequence). CDR3 residues: CAWRSYSNQPQHF. The CDR3 DNA reads as TGTGCCTGGAGGAGTTATAGCAATCAGCCCCAGCATTTT.

This chain uses TRBV7-2 with TRBJ1-1, with 7 bases matching TRBD1. V lost 4 bases and J lost 4; bases outside the gene matches: 12. Germline assignment: CDR1 SGHTA and CDR2 FQGNSA. The CDR3 is 16 amino acids. CDR3 sequence: CASSSADRVQSTEAFF. The DNA for the CDR3 is TGTGCCAGCAGCTCCGCAGACAGGGTCCAGTCCACTGAAGCTTTCTTT. The full variable domain, its missing parts supplied by reference TRBV7-2 and TRBJ1-1, is GAGVSQSPSNKVTEKGKDVELRCDPISGHTALYWYRQSLGQGLEFLIYFQGNSAPDKSGLPSDRFSAERTGGSVSTLTIQRTQQEDSAVYLCASSSADRVQSTEAFFGQGTRLTVV.

This chain uses TRBV4-1 with TRBJ1-2, with no clear D. CDR1 and CDR2 from the germline V gene are MGHRA and YSYEKL. Between the trimmed V and J ends, which lost 0 bases and 1 base, there was a span of 6 bases. There are 14 residues in the CDR3. CDR3 bases: TGCGCCAGCAGCCAAGACCTCATTAACTATGGCTACACCTTC. Protein sequence: CASSQDLINYGYTF.

This clone was seen a handful of times. This chain links TRBV7-8 with TRBJ2-1; TRBD2 is a possible D gene (6 bases). The germline gives CDR1 SGHVS, CDR2 FQNEAQ. V was cut by 5 bases and J by 6 bases, with 11 bases left in between. There are 13 residues in the CDR3. The CDR3, as DNA: TGTGCCAGCAGCGCGACTAGACCCAATGAGCAGTTCTTC. It codes for CASSATRPNEQFF.

The gene calls are TRBV5-4 and TRBJ2-7; 7 bases fit TRBD1. V dropped 3 bases and J dropped 3; count of bases not matched to a gene: 3. Germline V lookup: CDR1 SGHNT, CDR2 YYREEE (reference sequence). The CDR3 totals 13 residues. The CDR3 loop is CASSWTGNYEQYF. The CDR3 DNA follows: TGTGCCAGCAGCTGGACAGGTAACTACGAGCAGTACTTC.

The chain recombines TRBV5-1 with TRBJ2-1; D is unclear. CDR3 length: 11 amino acids. V was shortened by 4 bases and J by 7 bases, with 6 bases between the two germline ends. Germline V lookup: CDR1 SGHRS, CDR2 YFSETQ. Here the CDR3 reads CASSAFNEQFF. The CDR3 DNA reads TGCGCCAGCAGCGCCTTTAATGAGCAGTTCTTC.

V is TRBV7-8 and J is TRBJ1-5; D is unresolved. Trimming took 1 base from V and 2 from J, leaving 9 bases between them. The CDR3 totals 15 residues. From germline, CDR1 is SGHVS and CDR2 FQNEAQ. The DNA for the CDR3 is TGTGCCAGCAGCTTAGTCAACAGAGGCAATCAGCCCCAGCATTTT. Translated: CASSLVNRGNQPQHF.

This chain uses TRBV9 with TRBJ2-1; 8 nucleotides line up with TRBD1. Germline V gene lookup returns CDR1 SGDLS and CDR2 YYNGEE. The CDR3 covers 18 residues. The trim removed 0 bases at V and 0 bases at J, leaving 8 bases unmatched. The chain's CDR3 is CASSVVGGQASSYNEQFF. The CDR3 DNA follows: TGTGCCAGCAGCGTAGTAGGGGGACAGGCCAGCTCCTACAATGAGCAGTTCTTC.

This CDR3 reads CASSWGGPIGGELFF. CDR3 in DNA: TGTGCCAGCAGTTGGGGAGGGCCTATAGGCGGGGAGCTGTTTTTT. This chain connects TRBV27 to TRBJ2-2; 7 nucleotides line up with TRBD2. This CDR3 has 15 amino acids. Germline V lookup: CDR1 MNHEY, CDR2 SMNVEV (reference sequence). After removal of 4 bases from V and 7 bases from J, the junction contained 9 bases not matched to a gene.

The chain's CDR3 is CASSPSGISFIGETQYF. The CDR3 DNA sequence: TGCGCCAGCAGCCCTAGCGGGATATCATTTATCGGGGAGACCCAGTACTTC. The V call is TRBV5-1, the J call TRBJ2-5; 9 nucleotides line up with TRBD2. Trimming at V came to 4 bases and at J to 5 bases, leaving 15 bases not matched to a gene. The germline CDR1 and CDR2 sequences are SGHRS and YFSETQ. The CDR3 has 17 amino acids.

This clone has a handful of counts. This chain connects TRBV19 to TRBJ2-6, with D tentatively TRBD1 (5 bases). The CDR3 runs to 18 residues. The V end was cut by 8 bases, the J end by 3 bases, with 23 bases between. The germline V gene has CDR1 LNHDA and CDR2 SQIVND (reference sequence). The CDR3 nucleotides are TGTGCCAGTTCCTCAGTGGGGCAGTCCTCGATTGGGGCCAACGTCCTGACTTTC. Amino acids: CASSSVGQSSIGANVLTF.

As regards this clone: The junction and the germline gene differ at one end; a read error may be behind it. The V and J genes are TRBV7-6 and TRBJ2-7; D gene unclear. The V gene's germline CDR1 is SGHVS and CDR2 FNYEAQ. This CDR3 has 14 amino acids. The CDR3 DNA is TGTGCCAGCAACTTAGTAGGCAGCTCCTACGAGCAGTACTTC. Translation: CASNLVGSSYEQYF.

V usage is TRBV6-1 and J usage is TRBJ2-7; 8 nucleotides align to TRBD1. The CDR3 loop spans 15 amino acids. V lost 1 base, J lost 6 bases, and 8 bases stayed unmatched. The germline gives CDR1 MNHNS, CDR2 SASEGT. The CDR3 here is CASSEGIPGQVEQYF. CDR3 DNA sequence: TGTGCCAGCAGTGAAGGAATTCCGGGACAGGTCGAGCAGTACTTC.

J is TRBJ2-7 and V is TRBV11-2; D perhaps matches TRBD1 (6 bases). The V end lost 6 bases, the J end lost 0 bases, and 15 bases lay between the germline ends. Looked up from germline, CDR1 is SGHAT and CDR2 is FQNNGV. The CDR3 sequence is 15 residues long. CDR3 amino acids: CASRAPGQLSYEQYF. Here the CDR3 DNA reads TGTGCCAGCAGGGCGCCGGGACAACTCTCCTACGAGCAGTACTTC.

The J gene is TRBJ2-3, the V gene TRBV7-9, with D hard to call. Trimming pared 11 bases from V and 0 bases from J, leaving 6 bases between. This CDR3 contains 11 residues. CDR1 is SEHNR, CDR2 FQNEAQ, per germline (reference sequence). DNA of the CDR3: TGTGCCGGCGGTAGCACAGATACGCAGTATTTT. Translated, it gives CAGGSTDTQYF.

This chain connects TRBV13 to TRBJ2-2; TRBD2 might be the D (5 bases). The CDR3 length is 15 residues. CDR1 and CDR2 from the germline V gene are PRHDT and FYEKMQ (reference sequence). V lost 5 bases and J 5 bases, leaving 15 bases between the germline ends. CDR3 loop: CASSHALAGTGELFF. The CDR3 region has the DNA TGTGCCAGCAGCCATGCCCTCGCGGGTACCGGGGAGCTGTTTTTT.

The V and J genes are TRBV5-4 and TRBJ2-1; D may correspond to TRBD1 or TRBD2 (6 bases each). CDR3 length: 15 amino acids. Germline lookup yields CDR1 SGHNT and CDR2 YYREEE (reference sequence). The ends were cut back, 0 bases at V and 3 bases at J, with 10 bases in the middle. CDR3 residues: CASSLAGGFYNEQFF. The CDR3 nucleotides read TGTGCCAGCAGCTTGGCCGGGGGCTTCTACAATGAGCAGTTCTTC.

The chain carries TRBV7-9 and TRBJ1-4; D gene unclear. The length of the CDR3 is 13 residues. The V and J ends lost 1 base and 8 bases respectively, with 8 bases between them. CDR1 SEHNR and CDR2 FQNEAQ come from the germline V gene (reference sequence). In nucleotides, the CDR3 is TGTGCCAGCAGCTTAGTAGGAGGGGAAAAACTGTTTTTT. Protein sequence: CASSLVGGEKLFF.

V and J are TRBV7-9 and TRBJ1-5; D gene ambiguous. Germline V gene data show CDR1 as SEHNR and CDR2 as FQNEAQ (reference sequence). The ends were cut back, 2 bases at V and 2 bases at J, with 4 bases in the middle. The CDR3 loop spans 13 amino acids. CDR3 in amino acids: CASSLTGNQPQHF. CDR3 nucleotides: TGTGCCAGCAGCTTAACGGGCAATCAGCCCCAGCATTTT.

A remark on this clone: A read error may produce the germline difference seen at one junction end. The chain carries TRBV28 and TRBJ1-1; D is ambiguous. This CDR3 has 14 amino acids. The germline V gene encodes CDR1 MDHEN and CDR2 SYDVKM. In DNA, the CDR3 is TGTGCCAGCAGTCCGACGGGCTTTAACACTGAAACTTTCTTT. Its translation is CASSPTGFNTETFF.

The chain recombines TRBV18 with TRBJ1-2; 10 bases line up with TRBD1. This CDR3 contains 13 residues. Looked up from germline, CDR1 is KGHSH and CDR2 is LQKENI. J was trimmed by 8 bases and V by 4 bases; bases with no gene match: 4. The CDR3 DNA sequence: TGTGCCAGCTCACGACAGGGGGCGCAGGGCTACACCTTC. It yields the protein CASSRQGAQGYTF. Based on the CDR3 plus reference TRBV18 and TRBJ1-2, the full variable domain is NAGVMQNPRHLVRRRGQEARLRCSPMKGHSHVYWYRQLPEEGLKFMVYLQKENIIDESGMPKERFSAEFPKEGPSILRIQQVVRGDSAAYFCASSRQGAQGYTFGSGTRLTVV.

This clone was counted once. A read error may produce the germline difference seen at one junction end. The chain recombines TRBV10-3 with TRBJ2-7; possibly TRBD2 for D (5 bases). In germline, CDR1 is ENHRY, CDR2 SYGVKD. The CDR3 is 16 amino acids. The CDR3 DNA reads as TGTGCCATCAATGAGTCGATTGACGGGAATACCTACGAGCAGTACTTC. Its translation is CAINESIDGNTYEQYF.

The rearrangement uses TRBV5-1 and TRBJ1-1, with 7 nucleotides matching TRBD1. CDR3 length equals 11 residues. V trimming: 7 bases; J trimming: 10 bases; junction bases outside the gene matches: 7. The germline gives CDR1 SGHRS, CDR2 YFSETQ. The CDR3 DNA follows: TGCGCCAGCGAAGGGGCAGGGGGAGCTTTCTTT. Translated: CASEGAGGAFF.

V usage is TRBV27 and J usage is TRBJ1-5, with D possibly matching TRBD1 (6 bases). The V gene lost 5 bases and the J gene lost 2 bases, with 16 bases spanning the gap. The CDR3 is 16 residues long. Germline CDR1 and CDR2: MNHEY and SMNVEV (reference sequence). CDR3 protein: CASSPQGTGGNQPQHF. The CDR3 DNA reads as TGTGCCAGCAGTCCTCAGGGGACTGGGGGCAATCAGCCCCAGCATTTT.

This chain joins TRBV27 and TRBJ2-3, with 9 positions matching TRBD1. Germline loops: CDR1 MNHEY, CDR2 SMNVEV (reference sequence). With V trimmed by 7 bases and J by 0 bases, 2 bases remained unmatched. This CDR3 has 14 residues. CDR3 region: CASTGQGSTDTQYF. In nucleotides, the CDR3 is TGTGCCAGCACGGGACAGGGAAGCACAGATACGCAGTATTTT.

This clone was observed once. The chain couples TRBV5-1 to TRBJ2-5; D might be TRBD2 (6 bases). The V and J ends lost 5 bases and 6 bases respectively, with 17 bases between them. The length of the CDR3 is 14 residues. Germline CDR1 reads SGHRS; CDR2 reads YFSETQ. The CDR3 spells CASSSTEGTQTQYF. CDR3 coding DNA: TGCGCCAGCAGTAGTACGGAGGGAACACAGACCCAGTACTTC. The full variable domain, with the rest looked up from reference TRBV5-1 and TRBJ2-5, is KAGVTQTPRYLIKTRGQQVTLSCSPISGHRSVSWYQQTPGQGLQFLFEYFSETQRNKGNFPGRFSGRQFSNSRSEMNVSTLELGDSALYLCASSSTEGTQTQYFGPGTRLLVL.

This chain links TRBV29-1 with TRBJ1-2; D unclear. Germline V CDR1 and CDR2: SQVTM, ANQGSEA. The CDR3 length is 11 residues. The V gene lost 6 bases and the J gene lost 7 bases, with 12 bases spanning the gap. The CDR3 nucleotides are TGCAGCGTGAGCGAGGTGGGTGGCTACACCTTC. Translated, it gives CSVSEVGGYTF.